This T cell receptor beta chain was profiled in a study of blood T cell repertoires in COVID-19. The data were produced by immunoSEQ multiplex PCR, yet TCRdb's version contains in-frame clones alone and is incomplete. Counted here are over 95,000 clones, 85% to 90% occurring once; the ten biggest clones make up approximately 19%. This clonotype originated in a human donor with acute or convalescent COVID-19. The donor label of this sample is uncertain. Sequenced: peripheral blood.

The CDR3 nucleotides are TGCGCCAGCAGCTCTGCCGGGGGGCGGTCAGATACGCAGTATTTT. Protein product: CASSSAGGRSDTQYF. The chain couples TRBV5-1 to TRBJ2-3; D possibly corresponds to TRBD2 (7 bases). CDR1 and CDR2 from the germline V gene are SGHRS and YFSETQ. V was shortened by 3 bases and J by 4 bases, with 15 bases between the two germline ends. The CDR3 has 15 amino acids.